Presented here are 17 T cell receptor beta chains from one specimen sequenced in a study of technical replicates of blood from four donors. Repertoires were generated with immunoSEQ multiplex PCR, while TCRdb's copy carries only in-frame clones and drops some. The sample records approximately 73,000 clones, about 92% being singletons. Sequencing was done on a sample of T cells isolated from PBMCs. The receptors derive from a human donor in good health.

V and J are TRBV25-1 and TRBJ1-4; weak D call: TRBD1 (6 bases). V was clipped by 5 bases and J by 5 bases, with 12 bases between them. Germline V gives CDR1 MGHDK, CDR2 SYGVNS. The CDR3 is 14 residues long. The CDR3 region is CASSSERGNEKLFF. The CDR3 DNA sequence: TGTGCCAGCAGTTCCGAGAGGGGGAATGAAAAACTGTTTTTT.

The V call is TRBV25-1, the J call TRBJ2-2; 7 bases map to TRBD1. Germline CDR1 MGHDK, CDR2 SYGVNS. The CDR3 runs to 15 residues. Losses at the gene ends were 2 bases for V and 3 bases for J; bases not matched to a gene: 3. CDR3 nucleotide sequence: TGTGCCAGCAGTGAAATGACAGGGCACACCGGGGAGCTGTTTTTT. This translates into CASSEMTGHTGELFF.

This clone was seen just once. The chain employs TRBV29-1 and TRBJ1-5; D uncertain. CDR3 length equals 13 residues. V lost 3 bases and J lost 6, with 12 bases in between. Germline V gene data show CDR1 as SQVTM and CDR2 as ANQGSEA. The CDR3 DNA is TGCAGCGTTGAGGTCAGAGGGCGTCAGCCCCAGCATTTT. It encodes CSVEVRGRQPQHF.

The chain recombines TRBV4-1 with TRBJ2-3; D is undetermined. Trimming pared 4 bases from V and 4 bases from J, leaving 9 bases between. This CDR3 region has 13 residues. Germline V gene data show CDR1 as MGHRA and CDR2 as YSYEKL. The CDR3 region is CASSPSVPDTQYF. DNA for the CDR3: TGCGCCAGCAGCCCTTCAGTGCCAGATACGCAGTATTTT.

This chain connects TRBV5-4 to TRBJ2-7, with no clear D. V lost 9 bases to trimming and J lost 0 bases, with 16 bases between them. The length of the CDR3 is 14 residues. The V gene's germline CDR1 is SGHNT and CDR2 YYREEE (reference sequence). The CDR3 DNA reads TGTGCCATCAAAGAAGAGTTGAGCTCCTACGAGCAGTACTTC. It yields the protein CAIKEELSSYEQYF.

The V gene is TRBV29-1, the J gene TRBJ2-5; D might be TRBD1 (6 bases). CDR1 SQVTM and CDR2 ANQGSEA come from the germline V gene. Trimming cost V 6 bases and J 0 bases, with 17 bases left between them. The CDR3 extends over 15 amino acids. The CDR3 here is CSVYIEGQYQETQYF. The DNA of the CDR3 is TGCAGCGTGTACATAGAAGGACAGTACCAAGAGACCCAGTACTTC. The whole variable domain, remainder taken from reference TRBV29-1 and TRBJ2-5, is SAVISQKPSRDICQRGTSLTIQCQVDSQVTMMFWYRQQPGQSLTLIATANQGSEATYESGFVIDKFPISRPNLTFSTLTVSNMSPEDSSIYLCSVYIEGQYQETQYFGPGTRLLVL.

The genes are TRBV11-2 and TRBJ2-1; TRBD2 is a possible D gene (6 bases). Germline CDR1 and CDR2: SGHAT and FQNNGV. This CDR3 has 15 amino acids. The germline V and J ends were trimmed by 6 bases and 3 bases, with 15 bases remaining between them. In DNA, the CDR3 is TGTGCCAGCAGTTTGGTGGGAGGAGTCTACAATGAGCAGTTCTTC. Translation: CASSLVGGVYNEQFF.

The gene calls are TRBV6-5 and TRBJ2-1, with 7 bases identical to TRBD1. The junction had 4 bases not matched to a gene; V was cut back by 0 bases and J by 2 bases. The V gene's germline CDR1 is MNHEY and CDR2 SVGAGI. The CDR3 runs to 16 residues. The CDR3, as DNA: TGTGCCAGCAGTTACTCGAGCCAGGGGGCCTACAATGAGCAGTTCTTC. Translation gives CASSYSSQGAYNEQFF.

A few counts support this clone. The chain has TRBV9 and TRBJ2-1; the D gene is possibly TRBD1 (6 bases). V was pared by 4 bases and J by 4 bases, with 15 bases between. The CDR3 loop spans 15 amino acids. Germline V gives CDR1 SGDLS, CDR2 YYNGEE. CDR3 sequence: CASSLRGWEYNEQFF. The CDR3 DNA is TGTGCCAGCAGCCTCAGGGGCTGGGAATACAATGAGCAGTTCTTC.

CDR3 region: CASSIGAGRVTEAFF. CDR3 DNA: TGTGCCAGTAGTATCGGGGCAGGGAGGGTCACTGAAGCTTTCTTT. J is TRBJ1-1 and V is TRBV19, with D possibly TRBD1 on 5 matching bases. Between the trimmed V and J ends, which lost 3 bases and 4 bases, there was a span of 15 bases. CDR1 is LNHDA and CDR2 is SQIVND in the germline V gene (reference sequence). The CDR3 is 15 residues long.

This chain joins TRBV5-1 and TRBJ1-2; D possibly corresponds to TRBD1 (6 bases). The CDR3 is 15 amino acids. V lost 4 bases to trimming and J lost 4 bases, with 17 bases between them. In germline, CDR1 is SGHRS, CDR2 YFSETQ. The CDR3 nucleotides are TGCGCCAGCAGCGATCTACAGGGTTTTAGCTATGGCTACACCTTC. It is translated as CASSDLQGFSYGYTF.

The CDR3 sequence is CATRGQGSGANVLTF. CDR3 in DNA: TGTGCCACCAGGGGGCAGGGGTCAGGGGCCAACGTCCTGACTTTC. The chain joins TRBV15 to TRBJ2-6, with D tentatively TRBD1 (6 bases). This CDR3 is built from 15 residues. Germline assignment: CDR1 LNHNV and CDR2 YYDKDF (reference sequence). V was trimmed by 6 bases and J by 4 bases, leaving 13 bases between them.

The chain joins TRBV2 to TRBJ2-2; the match to TRBD2 covers 10 bases. Per germline, CDR1 SNHLY and CDR2 FYNNEI. The CDR3 contains 15 residues. Trimming at V came to 6 bases and at J to 1 base, leaving 2 bases not matched to a gene. CDR3 nucleotides: TGTGCCAGCAGCGGACTAGCGGAGAACACCGGGGAGCTGTTTTTT. Translated: CASSGLAENTGELFF.

V usage is TRBV7-9 and J usage is TRBJ1-4, with D maybe TRBD1 (6 bases). Germline V gene lookup returns CDR1 SEHNR and CDR2 FQNEAQ (reference sequence). CDR3 length: 15 residues. Trimming stripped 1 base from V and 6 bases from J, with 12 bases between. DNA of the CDR3: TGTGCCAGCAGCTTAGGGACAGCACCAGATGAAAAACTGTTTTTT. Its translation is CASSLGTAPDEKLFF.

This sequence joins TRBV19 and TRBJ2-7, with a possible D match to TRBD1 (6 bases). With 5 bases removed from V and 5 bases from J, the gap between germline ends came to 10 bases. This CDR3 is 12 amino acids long. The germline gives CDR1 LNHDA, CDR2 SQIVND (reference sequence). The CDR3: CASSQQGNEQYF. CDR3 DNA: TGTGCCAGTAGTCAACAGGGAAACGAGCAGTACTTC.

This rearrangement joins TRBV19 to TRBJ2-1; TRBD2 matches 8 bases. V shed 7 bases and J 3 bases; nucleotides not matched to a gene: 8. This CDR3 contains 15 residues. The germline V gene encodes CDR1 LNHDA and CDR2 SQIVND (reference sequence). The CDR3 bases are TGTGCCAGTATGAAGCGGGAGAGTGTCTACAATGAGCAGTTCTTC. Amino acids: CASMKRESVYNEQFF.

This chain uses TRBV10-2 with TRBJ1-2; 7 nucleotides agree with TRBD1. The germline V gene encodes CDR1 WSHSY and CDR2 SAAADI. Unmatched junction bases numbered 5, after V lost 5 bases and J lost 2 bases. The CDR3 loop spans 14 amino acids. DNA for the CDR3: TGCGCCAGCAGTTCAGGGGGGATGAACTATGGCTACACCTTC. As protein: CASSSGGMNYGYTF.